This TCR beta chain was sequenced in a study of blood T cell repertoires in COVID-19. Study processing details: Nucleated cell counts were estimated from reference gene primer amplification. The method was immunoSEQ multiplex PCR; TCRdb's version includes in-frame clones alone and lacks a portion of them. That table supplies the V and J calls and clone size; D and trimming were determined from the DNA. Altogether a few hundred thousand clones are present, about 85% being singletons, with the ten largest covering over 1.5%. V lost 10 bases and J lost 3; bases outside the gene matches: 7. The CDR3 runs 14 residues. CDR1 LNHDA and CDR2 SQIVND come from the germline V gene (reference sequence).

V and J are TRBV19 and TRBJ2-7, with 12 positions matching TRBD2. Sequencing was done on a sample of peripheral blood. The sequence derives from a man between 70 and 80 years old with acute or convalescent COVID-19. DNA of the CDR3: TGTGCCACTCAACGACTAGCGGGAGACTACGAGCAGTACTTC. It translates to CATQRLAGDYEQYF.